The 6 T cell receptor beta chains in this list originate from one sample, sequenced in a study of OX40 agonist ivuxolimab in advanced cancers. Only in-frame clones appear in the TCRdb table, and some are missing; sequencing was by immunoSEQ multiplex PCR. The sample has tens of thousands of clones; roughly four fifths are singletons. This sample comprised CD4+ or CD8+ T cells sorted from blood, obtained in a trial of the OX40 agonist ivuxolimab. These receptors came from an adult with an advanced solid tumor such as melanoma, head and neck, liver or kidney cancer.

This chain uses TRBV2 with TRBJ2-5; 7 positions agree with TRBD1. The CDR3 consists of 15 residues. CDR1 and CDR2 from the germline V gene are SNHLY and FYNNEI. V lost 6 bases and J lost 5; bases outside the gene matches: 12. The CDR3 sequence is CASRTSTGLGETQYF. Written as DNA, the CDR3 is TGTGCCAGCAGGACCTCGACAGGGCTTGGTGAGACCCAGTACTTC.

This rearrangement joins TRBV4-3 to TRBJ2-6; D possibly matches TRBD1 or TRBD2 (5 bases each). This CDR3 is built from 19 residues. V was pared by 1 base and J by 0 bases, with 16 bases between. Germline V gives CDR1 LGHNA, CDR2 YSLEER. The CDR3 sequence: CASSQGTPGPTSGANVLTF. DNA for the CDR3: TGCGCCAGCAGCCAAGGAACCCCGGGACCGACCTCTGGGGCCAACGTCCTGACTTTC.

CDR3 region: CASGREVRDGRIYGYTF. CDR3 sequence (DNA): TGTGCCAGCGGTCGAGAAGTCAGGGATGGTAGAATCTATGGCTACACCTTC. J is TRBJ1-2 and V is TRBV2; maybe TRBD1 (5 bases). The ends were cut back, 8 bases at V and 4 bases at J, with 26 bases in the middle. CDR3 length: 17 residues. CDR1 SNHLY and CDR2 FYNNEI come from the germline V gene.

The rearrangement joins TRBV7-3 to TRBJ2-1; D tentatively fits TRBD1 or TRBD2 (5 bases each). This CDR3 region has 16 residues. Trimming removed 2 bases at V and 0 bases at J, with 11 bases between. Germline CDR1 is SGHTA and CDR2 is FQGTGA. The CDR3 region has the DNA TGTGCCAGCAGCTTAGGGGGAGCGATCTCCTACAATGAGCAGTTCTTC. It translates to CASSLGGAISYNEQFF.

This clone was detected a few times. This chain connects TRBV7-9 to TRBJ1-1, with D hard to call. Looked up from germline, CDR1 is SEHNR and CDR2 is FQNEAQ (reference sequence). CDR3 length: 16 amino acids. Deletions cut 4 bases from V and 1 base from J, with 16 bases between. CDR3 in DNA: TGTGCCAGCAGCTCTGGCTCGGCAGGAGGGAACACTGAAGCTTTCTTT. It specifies CASSSGSAGGNTEAFF.

The chain recombines TRBV10-3 with TRBJ1-2, with a tentative D call TRBD1 (5 bases). The CDR3 extends over 14 amino acids. V lost 3 bases and J 4 bases, leaving 12 bases between the germline ends. Germline values: CDR1 ENHRY, CDR2 SYGVKD. CDR3 region: CAISDSTGGYGYTF. The DNA of the CDR3 is TGTGCCATCAGTGACTCCACAGGAGGCTATGGCTACACCTTC.